This T cell receptor beta chain came from a study of T cell repertoires in cytomegalovirus infection. Study observations and caveats: Cumulative frequency of public TCR beta families picked out carriers of CMV plus the relevant HLA.

TCRdb reanalysed the reads using MiXCR and keeps one entry per CDR3 protein. Of about 360,000 distinct CDR3 sequences in the sample, 18% were seen once. There are 16 residues in the CDR3. The junction had 13 bases not matched to a gene; V was cut back by 5 bases and J by 3 bases. This clonotype has at least ten counts. Its target is not known. Sequences were obtained from PBMCs. The J gene is TRBJ2-7, the V gene TRBV12-3 or TRBV12-4, with TRBD1 identical over 7 bases. This receptor was taken from a human donor in good health (CMV status not recorded). Some clones in this sample may be carry-over from other donors' samples. The CDR3 sequence: CASSIKRGQPDYEQYF. In DNA, the CDR3 is TGTGCCAGCAGTATTAAAAGGGGACAGCCAGACTACGAGCAGTACTTC.